This T cell receptor beta chain was captured by sequencing in a study of CD8 T cells in Susac syndrome. Study-level information: When blood was collected, patients with Susac syndrome were therapy-naive, were taking corticosteroids, or were receiving intravenous immunoglobulin alone.

Germline V gene lookup returns CDR1 SNHLY and CDR2 FYNNEI. This CDR3 region has 12 residues. The V gene lost 5 bases and the J gene lost 8 bases, with 12 bases spanning the gap. A remark on this clonotype: Antigen: not known.

Sequencing of TCR beta covered CD8+ and CD4+ T cells obtained from blood. Fulfillment of recently defined diagnostic criteria for definite or probable disease was shown by the patients with Susac syndrome. When the RNA was reverse transcribed, random hexamers were used with an input of about 0.5 to 1 ug. TCRdb processed the immunoSEQ multiplex PCR reads anew with MiXCR; each CDR3 protein has one entry. The profile covers roughly 84,000 distinct CDR3 sequences, with 95% to 97% appearing a single time and around 0.41% taken by the ten largest. Whole-study findings and limits: Peak Susac CD8+ clonal expansion occurred in TEMRA cells and active patients.

The sequence was collected from a human donor with Susac syndrome. The V call is TRBV2, the J call TRBJ1-2; no clear D gene. Sequencing was carried out using CD8+ T cells from PBMCs. CDR3 region: CASSSKIYGYTF. The CDR3 nucleotides read TGTGCCAGCAGTTCTAAGATCTACGGCTACACCTTC.